The rows below give T cell receptor beta chains drawn from one sample of a study of early T cells in non-severe SARS-CoV-2 infection. TCRdb used MiXCR to reprocess the 5' RACE reads, holding one entry per CDR3 protein. The table shows roughly 48,000 distinct CDR3 sequences, with roughly 8% occurring only once. Source material: whole blood. The receptors here all came from an adult who was a healthcare worker with PCR-confirmed SARS-CoV-2 infection or an uninfected control (not recorded which). Each CDR3 is given with its conserved first and last residue. A D gene is named only where the DNA matches it firmly. Where a row states a size, it is once, few, many or the class of an expanded clone; other rows omit it.

TRBJ2-7	NA	many	TRBV18	TGTGCCAGCTCACCGAAGGGCAACTACGAGCAGTACTTC	CASSPKGNYEQYF
TRBJ1-6	NA	NA	TRBV9	TGTGCCAGCAGCACGAGACAAGTGGCTGGGAATTCACCCCTCCACTTT	CASSTRQVAGNSPLHF
TRBJ1-5	NA	NA	TRBV19	TGTGCCAGTAGTATAGAGACAGGTAGCAATCAGCCCCAGCATTTT	CASSIETGSNQPQHF
TRBJ1-5	NA	many	TRBV19	TGTGCCAGTAGGGGGGAATTCAATCAGCCCCAGCATTTT	CASRGEFNQPQHF
TRBJ2-3	NA	NA	TRBV12-3/TRBV12-4	TGTGCCAGCATAGGGGACACGCAGTATTTT	CASIGDTQYF
TRBJ2-7	TRBD1	many	TRBV7-9	TGTGCCAGCAGCTCGCGGGACAGGGACTACGAGCAGTACTTC	CASSSRDRDYEQYF
TRBJ1-1	NA	NA	TRBV11-2	TGTGCCAGCAGCTCCCTCAGGGTTAACACTGAAGCTTTCTTT	CASSSLRVNTEAFF
TRBJ1-1	NA	NA	TRBV12-5	TGTGCTAGTGGACCCTTCGAGGGGAACACTGAAGCTTTCTTT	CASGPFEGNTEAFF
TRBJ1-1	NA	many	TRBV6-1	TGTGCCAGCAGTGAAGGTCTAGTACCCCCGAACACTGAAGCTTTCTTT	CASSEGLVPPNTEAFF
TRBJ2-7	NA	NA	TRBV10-3	TGTGCCGCCCGAAGGGGGTCCACAATAGATACCTACGAGCAATACTTC	CAARRGSTIDTYEQYF
TRBJ1-1	NA	few	TRBV3-1	TGTGCCAGCAGAGGAAGTGACACTGAAGCTTTCTTT	CASRGSDTEAFF
TRBJ2-7	TRBD2	few	TRBV29-1	TGCAGCGTTGGAAGCGGGAGGGCCCCCGAGCAGTACTTC	CSVGSGRAPEQYF
TRBJ2-1	TRBD2	few	TRBV11-3	TGTGCCAGCAGAGAGCGGGAGACCTACAATGAGCAGTTCTTC	CASRERETYNEQFF
TRBJ1-1	TRBD1	many	TRBV5-1	TGCGCCAGCAGCCTGACAGGGTACACTGAAGCTTTCTTT	CASSLTGYTEAFF
TRBJ2-7	NA	many	TRBV19	TGTGCCAGTAGTGGCCCTCAGGTCGAGCAGTACTTC	CASSGPQVEQYF
TRBJ2-3	TRBD2	NA	TRBV19	TGTGCCAGTAGTACCCGAGCGGGGGGCTTTCCAGATACGCAGTATTTT	CASSTRAGGFPDTQYF
TRBJ2-7	NA	many	TRBV5-1	TGCGCCAGCAGCGATCAGCTCCCCTACGAGCAGTACTTC	CASSDQLPYEQYF
TRBJ1-4	NA	many	TRBV18	TGTGCCAGCTCACGGACCGGGACGAGAGAAAAACTGTTTTTT	CASSRTGTREKLFF
TRBJ1-1	NA	NA	TRBV11-2	TGTGCCAGCAGCCTCAGGGGCCCTGAAGCTTTCTTT	CASSLRGPEAFF
TRBJ2-7	TRBD1	NA	TRBV2	TGTGCCAGCACTAACGACAGGGGATTCTACGAGCAGTACTTC	CASTNDRGFYEQYF
TRBJ1-2	NA	NA	TRBV5-1	TGCGCCAGCAGCTTCATGGTAAACTATGGCTACACCTTC	CASSFMVNYGYTF
TRBJ2-1	TRBD2	NA	TRBV5-1	TGCGCCAGCAGCACCGGACTAGCGGGAGGCTACAATGAGCAGTTCTTC	CASSTGLAGGYNEQFF
TRBJ2-1	NA	NA	TRBV27	TGTGCCACCATATATTACAATGAGCAGTTCTTC	CATIYYNEQFF
TRBJ2-1	TRBD2	few	TRBV6-2/TRBV6-3	TGTGCCAGCAGGCAGACTAGCGGGGCGTACAATGAGCAGTTCTTC	CASRQTSGAYNEQFF
TRBJ2-3	NA	NA	TRBV4-2	TGTGCCAGCAGCCCCGGCTCCGGGGGACGCACAGATACGCAGTATTTT	CASSPGSGGRTDTQYF
TRBJ1-2	NA	many	TRBV5-4	TGTGCCAGCAGACCGATACTCGATAAACAGAACTATGGCTACACCTTC	CASRPILDKQNYGYTF
TRBJ2-5	NA	many	TRBV3-1	TGTGCCAGCAGCCGCATAACTGCTCAAGAGACCCAGTACTTC	CASSRITAQETQYF
TRBJ2-7	TRBD2	many	TRBV20-1	TGCAGTGCTAGGGCCCTAGCGGGGGGGCAACCCTACGAGCAGTACTTC	CSARALAGGQPYEQYF
TRBJ2-5	TRBD1	many	TRBV29-1	TGCAGCCTGATCGGGACAGGACAAGAGACCCAGTACTTC	CSLIGTGQETQYF
TRBJ1-5	NA	many	TRBV27	TGTGCCAGCAGTGTGAGGGCCTCATATCAGCCCCAGCATTTT	CASSVRASYQPQHF
TRBJ2-5	TRBD2	many	TRBV12-3/TRBV12-4	TGTGCCAGCAGTACTCCCAGGCGGGGGGGTAAAGAGACCCAGTACTTC	CASSTPRRGGKETQYF
TRBJ1-6	TRBD1	NA	TRBV6-4	TGTGCCAGCAGTGAAGGGGCAGGGGGGAATTCACCCCTCCACTTT	CASSEGAGGNSPLHF
TRBJ2-5	NA	NA	TRBV29-1	TGCAGCGTTGAGGACGGCTATGAGACCCAGTACTTC	CSVEDGYETQYF
TRBJ1-1	TRBD1	many	TRBV20-1	TGCAGTGCTAGAGAGGACAGGGGCAAAGGGTCGGCTGAAGCTTTCTTT	CSAREDRGKGSAEAFF
TRBJ2-1	NA	few	TRBV29-1	TGCAGCGTTGAGTGGCAGAGGAACAATGAGCAGTTCTTC	CSVEWQRNNEQFF
TRBJ1-2	NA	NA	TRBV15	TGTGCCACCAGCGTCGGGCAGCCCTATGGCTACACCTTC	CATSVGQPYGYTF
TRBJ2-2	NA	many	TRBV11-2	TGTGCCAGCAGCTTGCCCGGGGAGCTGTTTTTT	CASSLPGELFF
TRBJ2-1	NA	many	TRBV7-9	TGTGCCAGCAGCCCCCGGCCCGCACAGGAAGGAGGTATTTACAATGAGCAGTTCTTC	CASSPRPAQEGGIYNEQFF
TRBJ2-5	NA	many	TRBV11-2	TGTGCCAGCAGCTTAACGACCTTCCAAGAGACCCAGTACTTC	CASSLTTFQETQYF
TRBJ1-2	NA	many	TRBV20-1	TGCAGTGCTAAGGGGGGAGCCTATGGCTACACCTTC	CSAKGGAYGYTF
TRBJ2-2	TRBD2	NA	TRBV7-8	TGTGCCAGCAGCTTATCGGGACTAGCGGGAGGTCGGACCGGGGAGCTGTTTTTT	CASSLSGLAGGRTGELFF
TRBJ2-2	NA	few	TRBV2	TGTGCCAGCAGTACTAAGGAGAACACCGGGGAGCTGTTTTTT	CASSTKENTGELFF